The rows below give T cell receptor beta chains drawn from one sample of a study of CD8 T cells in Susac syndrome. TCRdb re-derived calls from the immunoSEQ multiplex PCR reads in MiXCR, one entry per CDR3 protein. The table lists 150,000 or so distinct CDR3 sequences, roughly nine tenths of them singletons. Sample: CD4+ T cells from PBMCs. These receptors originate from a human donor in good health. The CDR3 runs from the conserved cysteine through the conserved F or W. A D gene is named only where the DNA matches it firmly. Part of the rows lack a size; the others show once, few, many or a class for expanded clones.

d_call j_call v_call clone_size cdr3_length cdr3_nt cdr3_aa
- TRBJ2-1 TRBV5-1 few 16 TGCGCCAGCAGCTTGCGGAGCACTGGAGCCTACAATGAGCAGTTCTTC CASSLRSTGAYNEQFF
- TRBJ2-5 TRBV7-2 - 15 TGTGCCAGCAGCCCGGCTCCCGGCGGCTTAGGGACCCAGTACTTC CASSPAPGGLGTQYF
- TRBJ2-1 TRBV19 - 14 TGTGCCTCCCGATCTAGCGACTCCTACAATGAGCAGTTCTTC CASRSSDSYNEQFF
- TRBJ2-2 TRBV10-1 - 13 TGCGCCAGCAGTGAGCGGAACACCGGGGAGCTGTTTTTT CASSERNTGELFF
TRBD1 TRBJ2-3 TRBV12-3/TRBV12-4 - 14 TGTGCCAGCAGTGGGACAGGGGGCGCGCATACGCAGTATTTT CASSGTGGAHTQYF
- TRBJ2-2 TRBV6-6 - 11 TGTGCCAGCAGTCGGCTTGAGGTTCTGTTTTTT CASSRLEVLFF
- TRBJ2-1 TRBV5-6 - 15 TGTGCCAGCAGTAGACCCGACAGATCCTACAATGAGCAGTTCTTC CASSRPDRSYNEQFF
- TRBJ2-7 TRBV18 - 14 TGTGCCAGCTCACCGTACGGACCACCAAACGAGCAGTACTTC CASSPYGPPNEQYF
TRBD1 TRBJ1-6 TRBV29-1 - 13 TGCAGCGTTGCAGGGGACAGTAATTCACCCCTCCACTTT CSVAGDSNSPLHF
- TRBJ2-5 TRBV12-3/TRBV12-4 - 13 TGTGCCAGCAGTTTACTCAGTCAAGAGACCCAGTACTTC CASSLLSQETQYF
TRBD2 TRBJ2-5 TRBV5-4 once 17 TGTGCCAGCAGCCCACCCCTCGGAACTAGCGGGAGAGAGACCCAGTACTTC CASSPPLGTSGRETQYF
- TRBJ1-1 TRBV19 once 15 TGTGCCAGTAGAAAAAGACCCCAGGGAGACACTGAAGCTTTCTTT CASRKRPQGDTEAFF
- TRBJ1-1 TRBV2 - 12 TGTGCCAGCCGTACTGCCGAGGGGTGGGAAAAATTT CASRTAEGWEKF
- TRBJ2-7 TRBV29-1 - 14 TGCAGCGTTGCCCGGAACAGAGTCGGCGACGAGCAGTACTTC CSVARNRVGDEQYF
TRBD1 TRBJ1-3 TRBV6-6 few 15 TGTGCCAGCACGACAGGGGGGTTCTCTGGAAACACCATATATTTT CASTTGGFSGNTIYF
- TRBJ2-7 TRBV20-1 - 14 TGCAGTGCTAGAGATCGGACATCCACCTACGAGCAGTACTTC CSARDRTSTYEQYF
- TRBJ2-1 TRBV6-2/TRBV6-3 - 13 TGTGCCAGCAGTCAAGGACACTACAATGAGCAGTTCTTC CASSQGHYNEQFF
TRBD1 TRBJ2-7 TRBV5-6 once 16 TGTGCCAGCAGCTTATATACCGGGACAGGTCTCTACGAGCAGTACTTC CASSLYTGTGLYEQYF
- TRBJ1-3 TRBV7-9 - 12 TGTGCCAGCACGCGGGCCGGAAACACCATATATTTT CASTRAGNTIYF
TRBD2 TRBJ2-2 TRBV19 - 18 TGTGCCAGTAGTATAGGGCTAGCGGGAGGTACGAACACCGGGGAGCTGTTTTTT CASSIGLAGGTNTGELFF
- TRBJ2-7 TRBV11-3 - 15 TGTGCCAGCAGCTTAGGTGGTCTCGACTCCTACGAGCAGTACTTC CASSLGGLDSYEQYF
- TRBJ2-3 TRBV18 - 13 TGTGCCAGCTCACCGGATCTCACAGATACGCAGTATTTT CASSPDLTDTQYF
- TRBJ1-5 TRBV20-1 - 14 TGCAGTGCTAGGGCCAGTTGGAAGGATCAGCCCCAGCATTTT CSARASWKDQPQHF
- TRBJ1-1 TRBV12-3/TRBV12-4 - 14 TGTGCCAGCAGTCCCGGACCCGACACCACTGAAGCTTTCTTT CASSPGPDTTEAFF
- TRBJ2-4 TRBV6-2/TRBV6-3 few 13 TGTGCCAGCAGTTACCTGACCGATAACATTCAGTACTTC CASSYLTDNIQYF
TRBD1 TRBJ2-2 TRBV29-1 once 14 TGCAGCGTAAACAGGGGGCAGAACACCGGGGAGCTGTTTTTT CSVNRGQNTGELFF
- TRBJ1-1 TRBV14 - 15 TGTGCCAGCAGCCTTCAGTTAGGAGGGGACACTGAAGCTTTCTTT CASSLQLGGDTEAFF
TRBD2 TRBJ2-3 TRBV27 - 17 TGTGCCAGCAGCAAGACATTAGCGGGAGGGCGTCCAGATACGCAGTATTTT CASSKTLAGGRPDTQYF
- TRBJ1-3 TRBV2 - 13 TGTGCCAGCAGTGCCGGGGAAAGGAACACCATATATTTT CASSAGERNTIYF
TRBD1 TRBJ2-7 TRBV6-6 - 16 TGTGCCAGCAGTCTTTCTGGGACAGGACTCTCCTACGAGCAGTACTTC CASSLSGTGLSYEQYF
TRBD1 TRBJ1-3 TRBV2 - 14 TGTGCCAGCAGGGGGACAGGGGTTGGAAACACCATATATTTT CASRGTGVGNTIYF
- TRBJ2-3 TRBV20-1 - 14 TGCAGTGCTAAACCGGGAGCACCACCGGATACGCAGTATTTT CSAKPGAPPDTQYF
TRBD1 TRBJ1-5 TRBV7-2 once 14 TGTGCCAGCGGGGACAGTTATAGCAATCAGCCCCAGCATTTT CASGDSYSNQPQHF
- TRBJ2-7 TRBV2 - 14 TGTGCCAGCAGTGGTGGGCAGGTCTCCTACGAGCAGTACTTC CASSGGQVSYEQYF